This TCR beta chain stems from a study of shared clonotypes between healthy human individuals. Overall study: Donors had three CD4 naive, three CD4 memory, two CD8 naive and one CD8 memory plate apiece.

Study-level points and caveats: Researchers sampled blood only, noting tissue repertoires likely differ.

CD45RO-negative, CCR7-selected cells formed the naive CD8 fraction, which excluded terminally differentiated effector memory CD45RA+ cells. Donors were healthy HIV-negative adults without recently reported acute infections or vaccinations. The CDR3 spans 14 residues. Germline V gene data show CDR1 as LNHDA and CDR2 as SQIVND (reference sequence). Trimming left V 3 bases short and J 4 bases short, with 11 bases between. Original data processing: Junction-only sequences without quality scores came from ImmunoSEQ, so filtering differed. Profiled with immunoSEQ multiplex PCR; TCRdb holds only in-frame clones, not every one. The DNA gave D and trimming, while V, J and clone size come from that table. Altogether hundreds of thousands of clones are present, over 95% being singletons, with the ten largest covering roughly 0.1%. About this clone itself: The antigen is undetermined.

The TCR sequence derives from a woman in her 30s in good health. This sequence joins TRBV19 and TRBJ2-3; D could derive from TRBD1 or TRBD2 (5 bases each). The sample consisted of naive CD8+ T cells sorted from blood. Written as DNA, the CDR3 is TGTGCCAGTAGTATTTGGGGGAGCGCAGATACGCAGTATTTT. Protein product: CASSIWGSADTQYF.